The clone carrying this TCR beta chain has a handful of counts. The antigen remains unidentified. In this CDR3 the conserved last residue, phenylalanine or tryptophan, is missing, so a read error is likely. Trimming shortened V by 7 bases and J by 4 bases, and 7 bases separated the two germline ends. In germline, CDR1 is SGHTA, CDR2 FQGNSA. The CDR3 covers 11 residues. These data are taken from a study of Graves' ophthalmopathy and Graves' hyperthyroidism. Findings and limits, study-wide: In blood appeared most of the expanded thyroid clonotypes whose frequency exceeded 0.001. A model of 13 signatures distinguished ophthalmopathy from stable hyperthyroidism at less than 90% sensitivity and nearly 83% specificity.

The authors amplified TCR beta CDR3 regions, and they did so from RNA transcripts for repertoire sequencing. HTBI-primed RT-PCR formed the first round, and a multiplex PCR formed the second. MiXCR was run by TCRdb on the multiplex PCR reads, yielding one entry per CDR3 protein. The sample has 450,000 to 600,000 distinct CDR3 sequences, just under 40% seen once; the top ten hold less than 4.5%. Source material: peripheral blood or thyroid tissue (not recorded which). This receptor was taken from an adult man with Graves' hyperthyroidism. The chain uses TRBV7-2 and TRBJ2-5; no firm D call. The CDR3 loop reads CASTYGETQYL. The CDR3 DNA reads TGTGCCAGCACCTACGGAGAGACCCAGTACCTC.